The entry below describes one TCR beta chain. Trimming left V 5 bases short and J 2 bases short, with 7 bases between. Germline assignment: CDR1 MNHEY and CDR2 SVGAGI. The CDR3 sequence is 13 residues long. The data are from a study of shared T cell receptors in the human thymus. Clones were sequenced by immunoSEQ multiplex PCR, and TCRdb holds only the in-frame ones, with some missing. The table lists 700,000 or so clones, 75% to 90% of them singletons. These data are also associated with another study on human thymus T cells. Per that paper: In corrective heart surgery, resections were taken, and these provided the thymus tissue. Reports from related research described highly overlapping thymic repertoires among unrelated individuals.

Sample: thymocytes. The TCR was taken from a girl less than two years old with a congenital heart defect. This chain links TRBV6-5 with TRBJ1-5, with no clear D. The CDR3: CASSRGGNQPQHF. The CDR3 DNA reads TGTGCCAGCAGTCGAGGAGGCAATCAGCCCCAGCATTTT.